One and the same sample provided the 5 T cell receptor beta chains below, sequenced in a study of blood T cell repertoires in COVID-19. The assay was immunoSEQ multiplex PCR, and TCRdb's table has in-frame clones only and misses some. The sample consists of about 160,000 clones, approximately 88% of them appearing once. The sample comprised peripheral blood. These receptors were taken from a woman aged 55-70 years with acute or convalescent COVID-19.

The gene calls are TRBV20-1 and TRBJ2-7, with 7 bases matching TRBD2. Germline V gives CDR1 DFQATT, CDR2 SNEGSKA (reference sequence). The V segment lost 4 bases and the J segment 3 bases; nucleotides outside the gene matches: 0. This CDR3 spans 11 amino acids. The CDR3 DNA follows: TGCAGTGCTACTAGCGGCTACGAGCAGTACTTC. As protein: CSATSGYEQYF.

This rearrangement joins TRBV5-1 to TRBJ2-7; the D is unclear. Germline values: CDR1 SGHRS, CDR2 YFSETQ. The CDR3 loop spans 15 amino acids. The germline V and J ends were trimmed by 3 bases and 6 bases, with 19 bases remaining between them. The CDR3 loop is CASSSGGGARPEQYF. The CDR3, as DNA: TGCGCCAGCAGCTCTGGCGGCGGTGCAAGGCCCGAGCAGTACTTC.

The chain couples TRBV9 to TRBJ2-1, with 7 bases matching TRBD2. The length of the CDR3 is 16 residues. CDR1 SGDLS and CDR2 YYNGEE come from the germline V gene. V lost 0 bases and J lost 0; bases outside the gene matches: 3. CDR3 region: CASSVASGGSYNEQFF. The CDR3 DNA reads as TGTGCCAGCAGCGTAGCTTCGGGGGGCTCCTACAATGAGCAGTTCTTC.

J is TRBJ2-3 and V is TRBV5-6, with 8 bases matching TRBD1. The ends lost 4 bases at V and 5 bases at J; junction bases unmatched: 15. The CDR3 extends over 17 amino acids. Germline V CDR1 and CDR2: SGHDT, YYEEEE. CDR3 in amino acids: CASSRRGLRAGGDTQYF. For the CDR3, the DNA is TGTGCCAGCAGCCGCAGGGGGCTAAGAGCGGGCGGAGATACGCAGTATTTT.

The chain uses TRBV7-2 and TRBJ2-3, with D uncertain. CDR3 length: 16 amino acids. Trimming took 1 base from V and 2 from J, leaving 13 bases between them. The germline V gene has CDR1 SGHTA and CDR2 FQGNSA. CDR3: CASSLGLIAATDTQYF. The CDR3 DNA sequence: TGTGCCAGCAGCTTAGGCCTCATAGCAGCCACAGATACGCAGTATTTT.